This TCR beta chain appears in the sequencing data of a study of T cells in Graves' hyperthyroidism and ophthalmopathy. Findings and caveats of the study: Most clonotypes expanded in thyroid above 0.001 were likewise present in blood.

J lost 2 bases, V lost 5 bases, and 16 bases had no gene match. From germline, CDR1 is SEHNR and CDR2 FQNEAQ (reference sequence). The CDR3 totals 18 residues. This clonotype was picked up a small number of times. Its antigen remains unknown. Stable disease denoted Graves' hyperthyroidism without ophthalmopathy progression within 18 months. Fresh 10 ml peripheral blood yielded PBMCs. TCR beta CDR3 regions were amplified from RNA. The HTBI primer set was used in a first-round RT-PCR of the TCR CDR3. TCRdb re-derived calls from the multiplex PCR reads in MiXCR, one entry per CDR3 protein. The top ten clones hold around 7.7% of a sample with 700,000 or so distinct CDR3 sequences, about 17% of them seen once.

The receptor comes from a man between 18 and 35 years old with Graves' hyperthyroidism. The specimen was blood. The V call is TRBV7-9, the J call TRBJ1-2; the match to TRBD1 covers 8 bases. The CDR3 DNA is TGTGCCAGCAGCACCTTTCTTTCCGGGACAGGACCGAACTATGGCTACACCTTC. This gives the protein CASSTFLSGTGPNYGYTF.